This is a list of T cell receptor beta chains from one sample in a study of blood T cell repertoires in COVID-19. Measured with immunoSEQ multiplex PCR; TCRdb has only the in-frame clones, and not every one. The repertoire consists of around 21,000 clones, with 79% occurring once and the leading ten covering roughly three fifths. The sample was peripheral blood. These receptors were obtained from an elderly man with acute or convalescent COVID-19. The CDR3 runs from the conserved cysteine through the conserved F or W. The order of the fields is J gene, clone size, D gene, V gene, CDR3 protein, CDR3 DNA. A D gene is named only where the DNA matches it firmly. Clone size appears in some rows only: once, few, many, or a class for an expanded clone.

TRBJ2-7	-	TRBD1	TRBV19	CASSVKGGPYEQYF	TGTGCCAGTAGCGTTAAAGGGGGCCCCTACGAGCAGTACTTC
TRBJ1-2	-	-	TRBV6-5	CASSSTRQAYGYTF	TGTGCCAGCAGTTCTACACGACAGGCCTATGGCTACACCTTC
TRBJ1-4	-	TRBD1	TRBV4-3	CASSLGQGGEKLFF	TGCGCCAGCAGCCTCGGACAGGGCGGGGAAAAACTGTTTTTT
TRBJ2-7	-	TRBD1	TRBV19	CASSGQGGLYEQYF	TGTGCCAGTAGCGGACAGGGGGGGCTGTACGAGCAGTACTTC
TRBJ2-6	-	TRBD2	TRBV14	CASSPWTSGHGANVLTF	TGTGCCAGCAGCCCCTGGACTAGCGGGCATGGGGCCAACGTCCTGACTTTC
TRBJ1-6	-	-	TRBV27	CASSPDPMGHYNSPLHF	TGTGCCAGCAGTCCGGATCCGATGGGGCACTATAATTCACCCCTCCACTTT
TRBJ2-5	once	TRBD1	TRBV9	CASSVAEGAPQYF	TGTGCCAGCAGCGTAGCTGAGGGGGCGCCCCAGTACTTC
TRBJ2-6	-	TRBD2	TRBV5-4	CASSLAGLAGVGGANVLTF	TGTGCCAGCAGCTTGGCGGGACTAGCGGGAGTGGGTGGGGCCAACGTCCTGACTTTC
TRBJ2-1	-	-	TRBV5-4	CASSSTSFEQFF	TGTGCCAGCAGCTCGACTAGTTTTGAGCAGTTCTTC
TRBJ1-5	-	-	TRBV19	CASSIGGQSNQPQHF	TGTGCCAGTAGTATAGGAGGACAGAGCAATCAGCCCCAGCATTTT
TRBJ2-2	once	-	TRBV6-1	CASSELIEAGELFF	TGTGCCAGCAGTGAACTGATTGAGGCCGGGGAGCTGTTTTTT
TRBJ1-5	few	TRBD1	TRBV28	CASSPGTVGWEDQPQHF	TGTGCCAGCAGTCCTGGGACAGTGGGGTGGGAGGATCAGCCCCAGCATTTT
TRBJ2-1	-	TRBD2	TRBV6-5	CASSLLAGNNEQFF	TGTGCCAGCAGTCTACTAGCGGGAAACAATGAGCAGTTCTTC
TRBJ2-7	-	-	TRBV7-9	CASSLSLGALFHEQYF	TGTGCCAGCAGCTTATCTTTGGGAGCGCTCTTCCACGAGCAGTACTTC
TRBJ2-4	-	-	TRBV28	CASSYLGIQYF	TGTGCCAGCAGTTACCTAGGCATTCAGTACTTC
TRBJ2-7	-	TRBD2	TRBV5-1	CASSREGQGNYEQYF	TGCGCCAGCAGCCGGGAGGGGCAGGGAAACTACGAGCAGTACTTC
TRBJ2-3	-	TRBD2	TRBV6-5	CASSRLATSTDTQYF	TGTGCCAGCAGTAGACTAGCAACTAGCACAGATACGCAGTATTTT
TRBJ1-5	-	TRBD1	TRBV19	CASSIRLTGPGPDSNQPQHF	TGTGCCAGTAGTATTCGGCTGACAGGGCCTGGCCCCGATAGCAATCAGCCCCAGCATTTT
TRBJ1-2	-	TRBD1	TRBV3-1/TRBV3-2	CASSLRQGRGYTF	TGTGCCAGCAGCCTACGACAGGGTAGGGGCTACACCTTC
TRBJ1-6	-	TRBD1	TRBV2	CAGQGTGNSPLHF	TGTGCCGGACAGGGGACGGGAAATTCACCCCTCCACTTT
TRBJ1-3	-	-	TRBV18	CASSPQVSGNTIYF	TGTGCCAGCTCACCTCAGGTCTCTGGAAACACCATATATTTT
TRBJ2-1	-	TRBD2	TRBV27	CASSLSGRYYNEQFF	TGTGCCAGCAGTTTAAGCGGGAGGTACTACAATGAGCAGTTCTTC
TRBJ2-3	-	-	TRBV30	CAWSPGRDTQYF	TGTGCCTGGAGCCCCGGGAGAGATACGCAGTATTTT
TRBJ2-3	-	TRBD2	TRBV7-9	CASSLGRLADSDTQYF	TGTGCCAGCAGCTTAGGTAGACTAGCAGATTCAGATACGCAGTATTTT
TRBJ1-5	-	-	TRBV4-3	CASSQDPFNQPQHF	TGCGCCAGCAGCCAAGACCCCTTCAATCAGCCCCAGCATTTT
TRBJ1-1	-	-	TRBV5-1	CASSSGRGGEAFF	TGCGCCAGCAGCTCTGGACGCGGGGGGGAAGCTTTCTTT
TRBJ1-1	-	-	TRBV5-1	CASSPIRGNTEAFF	TGCGCCAGCAGCCCCATTCGGGGGAACACTGAAGCTTTCTTT
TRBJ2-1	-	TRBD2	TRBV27	CASSLLLAGGGDYNEQFF	TGTGCCAGCAGTCTCCTCCTCGCCGGGGGAGGGGACTACAATGAGCAGTTCTTC
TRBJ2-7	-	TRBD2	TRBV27	CASSRTSGGVNFYEQYF	TGTGCCAGCAGTCGGACTAGCGGGGGGGTGAATTTCTACGAGCAGTACTTC
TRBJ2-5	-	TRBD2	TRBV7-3	CASSASGSLKTQYF	TGTGCCAGCAGCGCTAGCGGGAGCCTGAAGACCCAGTACTTC
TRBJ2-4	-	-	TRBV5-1	CASSLPGTDIQYF	TGCGCCAGCAGCTTGCCGGGTACGGACATTCAGTACTTC
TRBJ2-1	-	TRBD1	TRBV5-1	CASSPDRGETDEQFF	TGCGCCAGCAGTCCGGACAGGGGCGAGACCGATGAGCAGTTCTTC
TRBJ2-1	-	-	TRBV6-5	CAGQKQGPQFF	TGTGCCGGACAAAAACAGGGACCCCAGTTCTTC
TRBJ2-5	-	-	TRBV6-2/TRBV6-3	CASSRPGSGETQYF	TGTGCCAGCAGCCGCCCCGGGAGTGGCGAGACCCAGTACTTC
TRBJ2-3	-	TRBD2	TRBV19	CASSTGLAGTDTQYF	TGTGCCAGTAGTACCGGACTAGCGGGCACAGATACGCAGTATTTT
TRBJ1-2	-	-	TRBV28	CASSETALTPNYGYTF	TGTGCCAGCAGCGAAACCGCCCTGACACCCAACTATGGCTACACCTTC
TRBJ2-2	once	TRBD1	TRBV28	CASSVGQGFTGELFF	TGTGCCAGCAGTGTGGGACAGGGATTTACCGGGGAGCTGTTTTTT
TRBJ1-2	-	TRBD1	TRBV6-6	CASSLLRQGNYGYTF	TGTGCCAGCAGTCTCCTTAGACAGGGGAACTATGGCTACACCTTC
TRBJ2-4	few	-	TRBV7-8	CASSRHENIQYF	TGTGCCAGCAGCCGCCATGAAAACATTCAGTACTTC
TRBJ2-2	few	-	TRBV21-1	CASSNLSRQGGTGELFF	TGTGCCAGCAGCAACCTCAGTCGACAGGGAGGCACCGGGGAGCTGTTTTTT
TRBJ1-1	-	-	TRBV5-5	CASSSPPGQPMNTEAFF	TGTGCCAGCAGCTCCCCCCCTGGACAGCCCATGAACACTGAAGCTTTCTTT
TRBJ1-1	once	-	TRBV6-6	CASSYGGGTEAFF	TGTGCCAGCAGTTATGGGGGGGGCACTGAAGCTTTCTTT
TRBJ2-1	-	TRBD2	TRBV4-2	CASSQEPGRPSYNEQFF	TGTGCCAGCAGCCAAGAACCCGGGAGGCCCTCCTACAATGAGCAGTTCTTC
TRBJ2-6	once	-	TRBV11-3	CASSSHSGANVLTF	TGTGCCAGCAGCTCCCACTCTGGGGCCAACGTCCTGACTTTC
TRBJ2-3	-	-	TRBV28	CASRPTATGADTQYF	TGTGCCAGCAGGCCGACAGCCACGGGGGCAGATACGCAGTATTTT
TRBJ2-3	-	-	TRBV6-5	CASSSTGSTDTQYF	TGTGCCAGCAGCTCTACAGGGTCAACAGATACGCAGTATTTT
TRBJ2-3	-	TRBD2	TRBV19	CASSMGGGTSGRTDTQYF	TGTGCCAGTAGTATGGGTGGGGGCACTAGCGGGAGGACAGATACGCAGTATTTT
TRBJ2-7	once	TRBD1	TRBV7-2	CASSSGTGVSLWSEQYF	TGTGCCAGCAGCTCTGGGACAGGGGTTTCTCTTTGGTCCGAGCAGTACTTC
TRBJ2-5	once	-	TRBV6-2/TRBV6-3	CASSPGRETQYF	TGTGCCAGCAGTCCCGGGAGAGAGACCCAGTACTTC
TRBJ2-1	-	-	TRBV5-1	CASSQGQAYNEQFF	TGCGCCAGCAGCCAGGGGCAAGCCTACAATGAGCAGTTCTTC
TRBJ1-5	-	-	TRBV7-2	CASSSDPALGAGNQPQHF	TGTGCCAGCAGCTCAGACCCCGCTTTGGGGGCCGGCAATCAGCCCCAGCATTTT
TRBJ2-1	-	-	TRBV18	CASSPPLGSYNEQFF	TGTGCCAGCTCACCACCGTTGGGCAGTTACAATGAGCAGTTCTTC
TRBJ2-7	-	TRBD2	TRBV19	CASSTPGTSGGTYEQYF	TGTGCCAGTAGTACCCCTGGGACTAGCGGGGGGACCTACGAGCAGTACTTC
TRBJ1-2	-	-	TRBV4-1	CASSQDIAGPGYTF	TGCGCCAGCAGCCAAGATATCGCAGGCCCGGGCTACACCTTC
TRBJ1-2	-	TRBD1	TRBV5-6	CASSLELRDRRIKGGYTF	TGTGCCAGCAGCCTTGAGCTCCGGGACAGACGGATTAAAGGCGGCTACACCTTC
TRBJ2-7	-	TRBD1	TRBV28	CASRNTGEKSSYEQYF	TGTGCCAGCAGGAACACAGGGGAGAAAAGCTCCTACGAGCAGTACTTC
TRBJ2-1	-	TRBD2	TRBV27	CASGDKGLAGDGSYNEQFF	TGTGCCAGCGGTGACAAGGGACTAGCGGGAGACGGGTCCTACAATGAGCAGTTCTTC